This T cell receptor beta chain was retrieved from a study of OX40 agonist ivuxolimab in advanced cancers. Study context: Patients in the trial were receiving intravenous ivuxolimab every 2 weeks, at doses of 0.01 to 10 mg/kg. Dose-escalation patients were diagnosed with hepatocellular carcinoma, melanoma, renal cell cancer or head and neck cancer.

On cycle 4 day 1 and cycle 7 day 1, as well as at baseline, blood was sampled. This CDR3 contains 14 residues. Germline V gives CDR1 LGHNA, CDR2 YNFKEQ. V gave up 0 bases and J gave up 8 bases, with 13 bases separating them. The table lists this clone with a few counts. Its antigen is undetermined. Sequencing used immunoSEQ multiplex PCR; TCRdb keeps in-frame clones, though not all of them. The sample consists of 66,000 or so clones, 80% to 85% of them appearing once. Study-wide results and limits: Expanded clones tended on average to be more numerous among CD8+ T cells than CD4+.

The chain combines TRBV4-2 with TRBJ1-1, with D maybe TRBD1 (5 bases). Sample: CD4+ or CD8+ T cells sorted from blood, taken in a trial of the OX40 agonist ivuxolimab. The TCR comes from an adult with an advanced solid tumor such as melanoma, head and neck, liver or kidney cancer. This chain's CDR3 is CASSQERQGREAFF. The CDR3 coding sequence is TGTGCCAGCAGCCAAGAGAGGCAGGGACGGGAAGCTTTCTTT.